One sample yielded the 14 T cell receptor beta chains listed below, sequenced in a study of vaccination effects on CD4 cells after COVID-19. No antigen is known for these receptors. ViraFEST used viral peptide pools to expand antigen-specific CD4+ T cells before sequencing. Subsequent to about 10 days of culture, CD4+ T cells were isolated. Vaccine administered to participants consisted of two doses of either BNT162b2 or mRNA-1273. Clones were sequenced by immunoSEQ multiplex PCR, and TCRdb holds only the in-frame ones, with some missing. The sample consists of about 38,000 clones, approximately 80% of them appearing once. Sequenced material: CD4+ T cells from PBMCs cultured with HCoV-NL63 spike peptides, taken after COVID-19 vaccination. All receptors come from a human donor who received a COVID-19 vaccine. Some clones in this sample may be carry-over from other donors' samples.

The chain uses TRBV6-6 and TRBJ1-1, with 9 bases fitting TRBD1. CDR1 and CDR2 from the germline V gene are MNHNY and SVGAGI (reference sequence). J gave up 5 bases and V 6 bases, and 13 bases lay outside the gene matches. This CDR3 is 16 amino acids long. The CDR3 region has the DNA TGTGCCAGCAGGCCGGACAGGGGATTACGAGGGACTGAAGCTTTCTTT. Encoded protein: CASRPDRGLRGTEAFF.

The DNA for the CDR3 is TGTGCCAGCAGTCCACGGCCACAGGGGAGCTCCTACAATGAGCAGTTCTTC. The encoded protein is CASSPRPQGSSYNEQFF. The genes are TRBV27 and TRBJ2-1; 7 bases are a match to TRBD1. V lost 5 bases, J lost 0 bases, and 10 bases stayed unmatched. The CDR3 has 17 residues. Germline lookup yields CDR1 MNHEY and CDR2 SMNVEV (reference sequence).

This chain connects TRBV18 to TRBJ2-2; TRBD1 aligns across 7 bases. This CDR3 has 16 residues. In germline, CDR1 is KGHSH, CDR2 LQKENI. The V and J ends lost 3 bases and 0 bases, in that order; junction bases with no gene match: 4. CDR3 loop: CASSPGQPSNTGELFF. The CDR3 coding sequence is TGTGCCAGCTCACCGGGACAGCCCTCGAACACCGGGGAGCTGTTTTTT. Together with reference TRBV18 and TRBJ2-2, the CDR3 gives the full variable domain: NAGVMQNPRHLVRRRGQEARLRCSPMKGHSHVYWYRQLPEEGLKFMVYLQKENIIDESGMPKERFSAEFPKEGPSILRIQQVVRGDSAAYFCASSPGQPSNTGELFFGEGSRLTVL.

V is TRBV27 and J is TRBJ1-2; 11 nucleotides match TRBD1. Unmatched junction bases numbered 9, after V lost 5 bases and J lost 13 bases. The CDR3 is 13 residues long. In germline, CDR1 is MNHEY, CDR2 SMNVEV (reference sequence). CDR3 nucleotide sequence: TGTGCCAGCAGTCCGGGACAGGGGGTGCGCGCCACCTTC. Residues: CASSPGQGVRATF.

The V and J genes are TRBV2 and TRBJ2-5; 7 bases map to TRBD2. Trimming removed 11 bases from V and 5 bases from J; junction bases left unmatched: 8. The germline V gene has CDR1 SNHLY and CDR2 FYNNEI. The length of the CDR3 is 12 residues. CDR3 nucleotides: TGTGCCGGACGGGGGGTAGGGGAGACCCAGTACTTC. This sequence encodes CAGRGVGETQYF.

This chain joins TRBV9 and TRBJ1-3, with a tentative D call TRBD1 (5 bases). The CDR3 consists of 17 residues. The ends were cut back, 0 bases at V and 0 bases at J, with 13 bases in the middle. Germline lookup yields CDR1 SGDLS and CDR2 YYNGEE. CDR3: CASSVGFRDVSGNTIYF. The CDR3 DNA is TGTGCCAGCAGCGTAGGTTTTAGGGACGTCTCTGGAAACACCATATATTTT.

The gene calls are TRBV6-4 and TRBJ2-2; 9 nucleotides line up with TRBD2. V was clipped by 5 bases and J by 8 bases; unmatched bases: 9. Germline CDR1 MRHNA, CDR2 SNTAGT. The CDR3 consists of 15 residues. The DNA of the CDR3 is TGTGCCAGCAGTTTGGTAGCGGGGGCCGCTGGGGAGCTGTTTTTT. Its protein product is CASSLVAGAAGELFF.

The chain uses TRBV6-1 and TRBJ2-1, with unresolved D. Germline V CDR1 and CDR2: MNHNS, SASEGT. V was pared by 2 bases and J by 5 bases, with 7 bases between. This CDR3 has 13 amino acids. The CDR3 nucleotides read TGTGCCAGCAGTGAAATGAGAAACAATGAGCAGTTCTTC. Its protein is CASSEMRNNEQFF.

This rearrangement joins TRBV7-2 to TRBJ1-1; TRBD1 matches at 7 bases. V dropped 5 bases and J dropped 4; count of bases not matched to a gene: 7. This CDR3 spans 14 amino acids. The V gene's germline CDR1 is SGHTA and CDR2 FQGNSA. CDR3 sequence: CASSPTGSVTEAFF. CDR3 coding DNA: TGTGCCAGCAGCCCGACAGGGTCGGTCACTGAAGCTTTCTTT.

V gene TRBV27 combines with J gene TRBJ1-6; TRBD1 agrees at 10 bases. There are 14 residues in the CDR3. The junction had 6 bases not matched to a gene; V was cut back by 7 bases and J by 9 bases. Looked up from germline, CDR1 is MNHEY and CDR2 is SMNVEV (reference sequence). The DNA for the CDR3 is TGTGCCAGCACCCCCGGACAGGGGGTTTCACCCCTCCACTTT. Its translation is CASTPGQGVSPLHF.

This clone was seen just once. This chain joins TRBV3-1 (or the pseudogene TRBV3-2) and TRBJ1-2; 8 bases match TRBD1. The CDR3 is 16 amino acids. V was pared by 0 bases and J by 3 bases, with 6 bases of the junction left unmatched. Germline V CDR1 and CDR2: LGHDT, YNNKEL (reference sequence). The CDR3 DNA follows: TGTGCCAGCAGCCAAGATCCCGGGACAGGCCACTATGGCTACACCTTC. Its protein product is CASSQDPGTGHYGYTF.

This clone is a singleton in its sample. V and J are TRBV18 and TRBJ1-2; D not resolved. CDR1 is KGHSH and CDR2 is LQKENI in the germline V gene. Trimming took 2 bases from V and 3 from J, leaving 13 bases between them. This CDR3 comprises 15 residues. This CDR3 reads CASSPREGLDYGYTF. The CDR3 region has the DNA TGTGCCAGCTCACCAAGAGAGGGTTTGGACTATGGCTACACCTTC.

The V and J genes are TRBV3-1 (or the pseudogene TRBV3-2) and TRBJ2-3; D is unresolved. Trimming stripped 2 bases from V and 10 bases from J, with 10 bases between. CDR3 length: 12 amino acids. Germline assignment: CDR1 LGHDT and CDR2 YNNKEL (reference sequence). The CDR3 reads CASSQFGFAQYF. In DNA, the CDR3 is TGTGCCAGCAGCCAATTTGGGTTCGCGCAGTATTTT.

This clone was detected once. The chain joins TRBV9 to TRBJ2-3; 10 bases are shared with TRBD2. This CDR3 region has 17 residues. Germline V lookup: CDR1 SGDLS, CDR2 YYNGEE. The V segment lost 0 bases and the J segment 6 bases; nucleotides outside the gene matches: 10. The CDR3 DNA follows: TGTGCCAGCAGCGTAGCCCAGCGGGGGGGCCGAGCGGATACGCAGTATTTT. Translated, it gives CASSVAQRGGRADTQYF.